The 7 T cell receptor beta chains reported below all come from one sample, sequenced in a study of vaccination effects on CD4 cells after COVID-19. These TCRs' antigens remain unknown. TCRdb's copy holds only in-frame clones and misses some; the assay was immunoSEQ multiplex PCR. The sample carries 65,000 to 85,000 clones, 75% to 85% recorded once. Before sequencing took place, the ViraFEST assay used viral peptide pools to expand antigen-specific CD4+ T cells. Isolating CD4+ T cells followed around nine days of culture. Nucleocapsid antibodies were negative in the vaccine recipients, who had never had SARS-CoV-2 infection. Material: CD4+ T cells from PBMCs cultured with SARS-CoV-2 spike peptides, obtained before COVID-19 vaccination. The source is a human donor who received a COVID-19 vaccine.

The chain recombines TRBV18 with TRBJ1-4; 8 bases are shared with TRBD1. The germline V gene has CDR1 KGHSH and CDR2 LQKENI. This CDR3 has 15 residues. V lost 4 bases to trimming and J lost 4 bases; unmatched junction nucleotides: 5. The CDR3 DNA reads TGTGCCAGCTCACGATCGACAGGGGTTAATGAAAAACTGTTTTTT. As protein: CASSRSTGVNEKLFF.

This clone showed up just a few times. The chain links TRBV5-1 to TRBJ1-1; D is uncertain. V dropped 4 bases and J dropped 4 bases, with 20 bases sitting between them. Germline CDR1 and CDR2: SGHRS and YFSETQ. There are 16 residues in the CDR3. The DNA of the CDR3 is TGCGCCAGCAGCGCAACAGTGCAGTTGGCGGGCACTGAAGCTTTCTTT. This encodes CASSATVQLAGTEAFF.

V and J are TRBV5-1 and TRBJ2-3; the D is unclear. Germline lookup yields CDR1 SGHRS and CDR2 YFSETQ. The CDR3 has 13 residues. V was trimmed by 4 bases and J by 2 bases, leaving 8 bases between them. The CDR3 DNA sequence: TGCGCCAGCAGCGAGGACCTCACAGATACGCAGTATTTT. This sequence encodes CASSEDLTDTQYF.

The chain has TRBV18 and TRBJ1-1; TRBD1 might be the D (6 bases). Germline V gene sequence: CDR1 KGHSH, CDR2 LQKENI. V lost 4 bases to trimming and J lost 0 bases, with 15 bases between them. The CDR3 is made up of 16 amino acids. The DNA of the CDR3 is TGTGCCAGCTCACAGGACAGTTCGCATATGAACACTGAAGCTTTCTTT. Translated: CASSQDSSHMNTEAFF.

CDR3 DNA: TGTGCCAGCAGCTTGGGGCCCGGGACAGAAGGCTATGGCTACACCTTC. Amino acid sequence: CASSLGPGTEGYGYTF. The rearrangement joins TRBV5-4 to TRBJ1-2; 7 bases align to TRBD1. The V and J ends lost 0 bases and 4 bases, in that order; junction bases with no gene match: 9. Germline V lookup: CDR1 SGHNT, CDR2 YYREEE (reference sequence). The CDR3 is 16 residues long.

The chain uses TRBV10-2 and TRBJ2-5, with TRBD2 matching over 8 bases. Germline assignment: CDR1 WSHSY and CDR2 SAAADI. CDR3 length equals 15 residues. The V gene end was trimmed by 6 bases and the J gene end by 5 bases; junction bases not matched to a gene: 11. The CDR3 region has the DNA TGCGCCAGCAGGGACCCGACGGGGGGGCGGGAGACCCAGTACTTC. It yields the protein CASRDPTGGRETQYF.

The gene calls are TRBV5-1 and TRBJ1-4; TRBD1 matches 10 bases. The CDR3 extends over 18 amino acids. The V gene end was trimmed by 4 bases and the J gene end by 0 bases; junction bases not matched to a gene: 9. Germline values: CDR1 SGHRS, CDR2 YFSETQ. The chain's CDR3 is CASSQGQGIPTTNEKLFF. Here the CDR3 DNA reads TGCGCCAGCAGCCAGGGACAGGGGATTCCTACAACTAATGAAAAACTGTTTTTT.